This T cell receptor (beta chain) was sequenced during a study of cytomegalovirus exposure and HLA in healthy donors. Whole-study findings and limits: Highly shared sequence variants in one cluster were likely a sequencing artifact. Across HLA loci, a later analysis found differing TCR association rates, with DRB1 most and HLA-C fewest. Earlier results showed most TCR beta V segments being productive about 90% or about 30% of the time. Rare TCR sequences predominated, though certain public TCRs were found in many donors.

This clone was counted only a few times. The target antigen is unknown. A multiplex PCR was run with 60 Vbeta primers and 13 Jbeta primers. Data came from immunoSEQ multiplex PCR; TCRdb stores just in-frame clones and leaves some out. The sample has about 80,000 clones, 79% seen once. The CDR3 has 13 residues. V lost 3 bases to trimming and J lost 6 bases, with 6 bases between them. CDR1 and CDR2 from the germline V gene are SGHVS and FNYEAQ. The source of this sequence is a young man in good health and CMV-seronegative. The specimen was PBMCs. V is TRBV7-6 and J is TRBJ1-6, with D unclear. The CDR3 loop is CASSLQSNSPLHF. CDR3 nucleotide sequence: TGTGCCAGCAGCTTGCAGTCTAATTCACCCCTCCACTTT.